One sample yielded the 21 T cell receptor beta chains listed below, sequenced in a study of human T cells and chemical hapten exposure. Each CDR3 protein is one row after TCRdb ran MiXCR on the RACE reads. The sample contains about 99,000 distinct CDR3 sequences, about an eighth of which appear only once. Time point noted: patch test 1, 2 weeks after DPC sensitization. Treatment defined: therapeutic diphenylcyclopropenone sensitization with weekly scalp DPC. The sequencing used whole blood, collected in connection with sensitization to the hapten diphenylcyclopropenone (DPC). The receptors were gathered from a woman aged 40 to 50 with alopecia areata. Some clones in this sample may be carry-over from other donors' samples.

This clonotype was seen a handful of times. The gene calls are TRBV5-1 and TRBJ2-1; 9 positions agree with TRBD2. The CDR3 sequence is 15 residues long. With V trimmed by 0 bases and J by 6 bases, 4 bases remained unmatched. Germline V lookup: CDR1 SGHRS, CDR2 YFSETQ. CDR3: CASSLGLAVSNEQFF. In DNA, the CDR3 is TGCGCCAGCAGCTTGGGACTAGCGGTCTCCAATGAGCAGTTCTTC.

This clonotype was picked up a small number of times. The rearrangement links TRBV5-1 to TRBJ2-7, with 7 bases lining up with TRBD1. J lost 5 bases, V lost 4 bases, and 9 bases had no gene match. CDR3 length: 14 amino acids. Germline V gives CDR1 SGHRS, CDR2 YFSETQ. The CDR3 spells CASSGGQSVHEQYF. For the CDR3, the DNA is TGCGCCAGCAGCGGGGGACAGTCGGTCCACGAGCAGTACTTC. Based on the CDR3 plus reference TRBV5-1 and TRBJ2-7, the full variable domain is KAGVTQTPRYLIKTRGQQVTLSCSPISGHRSVSWYQQTPGQGLQFLFEYFSETQRNKGNFPGRFSGRQFSNSRSEMNVSTLELGDSALYLCASSGGQSVHEQYFGPGTRLTVT.

This clonotype was seen more than once but under ten times. The V gene is TRBV24-1, the J gene TRBJ2-1; D is perhaps TRBD1 (6 bases). The CDR3 runs 15 residues. Trimming pared 4 bases from V and 6 bases from J, leaving 15 bases between. Germline V lookup: CDR1 KGHDR, CDR2 SFDVKD. CDR3 coding DNA: TGTGCCACCAGTGAGCAGGGACAAAGGGTCAATGAGCAGTTCTTC. This encodes CATSEQGQRVNEQFF.

There are many counts of this clonotype. The chain recombines TRBV29-1 with TRBJ2-1; 8 positions match TRBD2. The CDR3 sequence is 14 residues long. Germline CDR1 SQVTM, CDR2 ANQGSEA. The junction had 11 bases not matched to a gene; V was cut back by 5 bases and J by 8 bases. CDR3 sequence reads: CSVRGTSGSDEQFF. The CDR3 DNA follows: TGCAGCGTTCGAGGGACTAGTGGGTCCGATGAGCAGTTCTTC.

Only a few counts were recorded for this clonotype. The chain couples TRBV7-2 to TRBJ2-4; maybe TRBD1 (7 bases). CDR3 size: 16 residues. CDR1 SGHTA and CDR2 FQGNSA come from the germline V gene. V was trimmed by 3 bases and J by 8 bases, leaving 20 bases between them. The CDR3 DNA reads as TGTGCCAGCAGCTTGGCAGAGCCAGGGGGAGGACACATTCAGTACTTC. It translates to CASSLAEPGGGHIQYF.

This clonotype was counted at least ten times. This CDR3 reads CASSRLEETQYF. The CDR3 nucleotides are TGTGCCAGCAGCAGACTAGAAGAGACCCAGTACTTC. This chain uses TRBV2 with TRBJ2-5; D perhaps matches TRBD2 (6 bases). From germline, CDR1 is SNHLY and CDR2 FYNNEI. CDR3 length: 12 amino acids. V was pared by 6 bases and J by 3 bases, with 8 bases between.

This chain links TRBV21-1 with TRBJ1-3; TRBD1 is the table's D call and was not checked against the DNA. TRBV21-1 is reported as a pseudogene. This CDR3 region has 12 residues. As DNA, the CDR3 is TGTGCCAGCAGCAAGCCCCCAAACACCATATATTTT. It is translated as CASSKPPNTIYF.

This clonotype was detected a few times. The chain is built from TRBV28 and TRBJ1-6; 10 bases map to TRBD1. The CDR3 extends over 13 amino acids. J lost 9 bases, V lost 6 bases, and 2 bases had no gene match. Germline V gene data show CDR1 as MDHEN and CDR2 as SYDVKM. The CDR3 DNA follows: TGTGCCAGCAGGGGACAGGGGACTTCACCCCTCCACTTT. Amino acids: CASRGQGTSPLHF.

This clonotype was seen ten or more times. CDR3 sequence: CASSQPNYQETQYF. The CDR3 DNA follows: TGTGCCAGCAGCCAACCCAACTACCAAGAGACCCAGTACTTC. The chain carries TRBV3-1 and TRBJ2-5; D unclear. The CDR3 spans 14 residues. Germline CDR1 reads LGHDT; CDR2 reads YNNKEL (reference sequence). Trimming pared 2 bases from V and 0 bases from J, leaving 7 bases between.

This clonotype has only a few counts. The chain has TRBV11-2 and TRBJ2-7; D is possibly TRBD2 (6 bases). The CDR3 contains 14 residues. Germline V lookup: CDR1 SGHAT, CDR2 FQNNGV. Deletions cut 2 bases from V and 1 base from J, with 9 bases between. CDR3 in amino acids: CASSLIRESYEQYF. CDR3 nucleotides: TGTGCCAGCAGCTTAATACGGGAGTCCTACGAGCAGTACTTC.

At least ten counts were recorded for this clonotype. The gene calls are TRBV29-1 and TRBJ2-7; 7 bases are a match to TRBD1. Germline V lookup: CDR1 SQVTM, CDR2 ANQGSEA. The V segment lost 4 bases and the J segment 4 bases; nucleotides outside the gene matches: 4. The CDR3 spans 12 residues. The CDR3 DNA follows: TGCAGCGTTGGGACAGGTACTTACGAGCAGTACTTC. Encoded protein: CSVGTGTYEQYF.

The table lists this clonotype with a few counts. This chain connects TRBV28 to TRBJ1-1; D possibly corresponds to TRBD1 (5 bases). Germline-derived CDR1 and CDR2 are MDHEN and SYDVKM. The ends were cut back, 6 bases at V and 0 bases at J, with 14 bases in the middle. The CDR3 totals 15 residues. CDR3 in amino acids: CASSQGTLMNTEAFF. The CDR3 DNA reads TGTGCCAGCAGCCAAGGGACTCTGATGAACACTGAAGCTTTCTTT. Variable domain in full (rest from reference TRBV28 and TRBJ1-1): DVKVTQSSRYLVKRTGEKVFLECVQDMDHENMFWYRQDPGLGLRLIYFSYDVKMKEKGDIPEGYSVSREKKERFSLILESASTNQTSMYLCASSQGTLMNTEAFFGQGTRLTVV.

This clonotype was seen repeatedly, ten times or more. The J gene is TRBJ2-1, the V gene TRBV7-9; possible D gene TRBD1, 7 bases. The germline V and J ends were trimmed by 5 bases and 9 bases, with 14 bases remaining between them. Germline V CDR1 and CDR2: SEHNR, FQNEAQ (reference sequence). This CDR3 region has 13 residues. The CDR3 is CASSPGGQLEQFF. As DNA, the CDR3 is TGTGCCAGCAGCCCAGGGGGGCAGCTTGAGCAGTTCTTC.

This clonotype has a handful of counts. This sequence joins TRBV19 and TRBJ2-1; D remains ambiguous. The CDR3 sequence is 14 residues long. Trimming removed 5 bases from V and 3 bases from J, with 11 bases in between. CDR1 is LNHDA and CDR2 is SQIVND in the germline V gene (reference sequence). The CDR3 sequence: CASSGSYGYNEQFF. For the CDR3, the DNA is TGTGCCAGTAGTGGATCTTACGGCTACAATGAGCAGTTCTTC.

The V and J genes are TRBV24-1 and TRBJ2-1; D unresolved. The length of the CDR3 is 12 residues. Looked up from germline, CDR1 is KGHDR and CDR2 is SFDVKD. V dropped 1 base and J dropped 14 bases, with 11 bases sitting between them. CDR3 DNA sequence: TGTGCCACCAGTGATTTCGGTTGGAAGAAGTTCTTC. Residues: CATSDFGWKKFF.

V and J are TRBV6-5 and TRBJ2-7; D unresolved. The CDR3 is 13 amino acids. Germline V lookup: CDR1 MNHEY, CDR2 SVGAGI. Trimming removed 5 bases from V and 6 bases from J, with 14 bases in between. CDR3 nucleotides: TGTGCCAGCAGTACCCGGGCATACCGCGAGCAGTACTTC. This translates into CASSTRAYREQYF.

In this sample, this clonotype turned up many times. The genes are TRBV20-1 and TRBJ2-3; 7 nucleotides align to TRBD1. The CDR3 spans 14 residues. Trimming cost V 5 bases and J 3 bases; bases outside gene matches: 8. Germline V gene data show CDR1 as DFQATT and CDR2 as SNEGSKA (reference sequence). The CDR3: CSALEGARTDTQYF. In nucleotides, the CDR3 is TGCAGTGCTTTAGAGGGGGCGCGGACAGATACGCAGTATTTT.

This clonotype occurred a few times. The chain has TRBV29-1 and TRBJ2-5, with 8 bases identical to TRBD1. Germline loops: CDR1 SQVTM, CDR2 ANQGSEA. V shed 7 bases and J 1 base; nucleotides not matched to a gene: 2. The CDR3 consists of 12 residues. The CDR3 reads CSGGTGQETQYF. The CDR3 nucleotides are TGCAGCGGAGGGACAGGCCAAGAGACCCAGTACTTC. The full variable domain, with the rest looked up from reference TRBV29-1 and TRBJ2-5, is SAVISQKPSRDICQRGTSLTIQCQVDSQVTMMFWYRQQPGQSLTLIATANQGSEATYESGFVIDKFPISRPNLTFSTLTVSNMSPEDSSIYLCSGGTGQETQYFGPGTRLLVL.

This clonotype was recorded many times. This chain uses TRBV29-1 with TRBJ2-5, with D perhaps TRBD1 or TRBD2 (5 bases each). From germline, CDR1 is SQVTM and CDR2 ANQGSEA. V dropped 3 bases and J dropped 1 base, with 12 bases sitting between them. This CDR3 is 14 amino acids long. CDR3: CSVDGGAGQETQYF. The CDR3 DNA reads TGCAGCGTTGATGGGGGAGCAGGCCAAGAGACCCAGTACTTC.

This clonotype was detected only a few times. The V call is TRBV20-1, the J call TRBJ2-1, with 12 bases matching TRBD2. Germline values: CDR1 DFQATT, CDR2 SNEGSKA (reference sequence). This CDR3 spans 14 amino acids. The ends lost 7 bases at V and 6 bases at J; junction bases unmatched: 7. The DNA of the CDR3 is TGCAGTGGGGGACTAGCGGGCGCTGGCAATGAGCAGTTCTTC. Translating it yields CSGGLAGAGNEQFF.

V and J are TRBV5-1 and TRBJ2-5; a possible D gene is TRBD1 (5 bases). Germline V gene lookup returns CDR1 SGHRS and CDR2 YFSETQ. The CDR3 length is 17 residues. V lost 3 bases, J lost 1 base, and 19 bases lay in between. The CDR3 DNA follows: TGCGCCAGCAGCTCGTTAGGGGCAAGAGGTTTCCAAGAGACCCAGTACTTC. Its protein is CASSSLGARGFQETQYF.